Each of the 31 T cell receptor beta chains below was sequenced from the same sample in a study of radiotherapy plus CTLA-4 blockade in lung cancer. Sequenced by immunoSEQ multiplex PCR; TCRdb stores in-frame clones only, minus some. The repertoire holds tens of thousands of clones, 77% seen once, with approximately 4.3% in the top ten. Sequenced here: peripheral blood, sampled from a patient treated with radiotherapy plus ipilimumab. The receptor set was obtained from a human donor with non-small cell lung cancer who had a partial response to radiotherapy plus ipilimumab.

The chain employs TRBV19 and TRBJ1-3; TRBD1 agrees at 8 bases. Germline lookup yields CDR1 LNHDA and CDR2 SQIVND (reference sequence). CDR3 size: 16 residues. The V and J ends lost 6 bases and 0 bases, in that order; junction bases with no gene match: 7. In DNA, the CDR3 is TGTGCCAGTAGATCGGGACAGGCCTTCTCTGGAAACACCATATATTTT. Its protein is CASRSGQAFSGNTIYF.

The V and J genes are TRBV29-1 and TRBJ2-3, with 10 positions matching TRBD2. V was clipped by 2 bases and J by 2 bases; unmatched bases: 1. The CDR3 is made up of 14 amino acids. Looked up from germline, CDR1 is SQVTM and CDR2 is ANQGSEA. The CDR3 sequence: CSVELAGVTDTQYF. In DNA form, the CDR3 reads TGCAGCGTTGAACTAGCGGGGGTCACAGATACGCAGTATTTT.

The count of this clone is one. The J gene is TRBJ2-5, the V gene TRBV9; TRBD2 matches 11 bases. V shed 3 bases, J shed 7 bases, and the junction held 5 bases outside the gene matches. Germline CDR1 reads SGDLS; CDR2 reads YYNGEE. CDR3 length: 14 amino acids. The CDR3 is CASSATSGEVTQYF. The CDR3 nucleotides are TGTGCCAGCAGCGCGACTAGCGGGGAGGTGACCCAGTACTTC.

The chain is built from TRBV1 and TRBJ2-6; the D call in the table, TRBD1, was not verified against the DNA. TRBV1 represents a pseudogene. The CDR3 extends over 15 amino acids. For the CDR3, the DNA is TGCACCAGCAGTTGTGCACAAAATCGGGCCAACGTCCTGACTTTC. The encoded protein is CTSSCAQNRANVLTF.

The genes are TRBV5-1 and TRBJ2-3; maybe TRBD1 (6 bases). Germline CDR1 reads SGHRS; CDR2 reads YFSETQ. The CDR3 sequence is 13 residues long. V lost 4 bases, J lost 3 bases, and 9 bases lay in between. CDR3: CASSLQGTDTQYF. Written as DNA, the CDR3 is TGCGCCAGCAGCCTACAGGGTACAGATACGCAGTATTTT.

The chain couples TRBV6-1 to TRBJ2-2, with 7 bases matching TRBD1. The germline CDR1 and CDR2 sequences are MNHNS and SASEGT. The V and J ends lost 6 bases and 3 bases, in that order; junction bases with no gene match: 1. This CDR3 region has 13 residues. CDR3: CASRTGYTGELFF. The CDR3 DNA follows: TGTGCCAGCAGGACAGGGTACACCGGGGAGCTGTTTTTT.

The chain combines TRBV6-5 with TRBJ1-2; D is undetermined. The germline V gene encodes CDR1 MNHEY and CDR2 SVGAGI. The CDR3 covers 15 residues. V was clipped by 5 bases and J by 7 bases, with 20 bases between them. DNA for the CDR3: TGTGCCAGCAGTCGCCTCGGCGGTGGAGGTTCTGGCTACACCTTC. It codes for CASSRLGGGGSGYTF.

As to this clone: Other nucleotide sequences in the sample specify the same CDR3. The CDR3 sequence is CASSYGGMNTEAFF. CDR3 nucleotides: TGTGCCAGCAGTTACGGAGGAATGAACACTGAAGCTTTCTTT. This rearrangement joins TRBV6-6 to TRBJ1-1; D gene ambiguous. Germline CDR1 MNHNY, CDR2 SVGAGI (reference sequence). The V end lost 2 bases, the J end lost 0 bases, and 7 bases lay between the germline ends. The CDR3 sequence is 14 residues long.

There are a few counts of this clone. The gene calls are TRBV9 and TRBJ2-2, with D perhaps matching TRBD2 (5 bases). Trimming left V 0 bases short and J 6 bases short, with 9 bases between. CDR3 length: 14 residues. Germline V lookup: CDR1 SGDLS, CDR2 YYNGEE. The CDR3: CASSVEASPGELFF. The CDR3 DNA is TGTGCCAGCAGCGTAGAGGCTAGCCCCGGGGAGCTGTTTTTT.

V is TRBV15 and J is TRBJ1-1, with D tentatively TRBD1 (5 bases). Trimming shortened V by 0 bases and J by 4 bases, and 9 bases separated the two germline ends. Germline loops: CDR1 LNHNV, CDR2 YYDKDF (reference sequence). The CDR3 is made up of 14 amino acids. CDR3 protein: CATSRDMGGTEAFF. In DNA, the CDR3 is TGTGCCACCAGCAGAGATATGGGGGGCACTGAAGCTTTCTTT.

This sequence joins TRBV19 and TRBJ2-3; 7 bases agree with TRBD2. Germline-derived CDR1 and CDR2 are LNHDA and SQIVND (reference sequence). The CDR3 is 15 residues long. V lost 6 bases and J lost 2; bases outside the gene matches: 8. The CDR3 region is CASSARGVLTDTQYF. The CDR3 DNA reads as TGTGCCAGTAGCGCCCGGGGGGTCCTCACAGATACGCAGTATTTT.

This clone rates as medium-sized. This chain links TRBV4-3 with TRBJ1-2, with 7 bases matching TRBD1. Germline CDR1 is LGHNA and CDR2 is YSLEER. V gave up 4 bases and J gave up 4 bases; unmatched junction bases: 6. The CDR3 is 14 amino acids. CDR3 protein: CASSRNRDSYGYTF. CDR3 nucleotide sequence: TGCGCCAGCAGCCGTAACCGGGACAGCTATGGCTACACCTTC.

The chain couples TRBV6-6 to TRBJ2-7, with unresolved D. The V gene's germline CDR1 is MNHNY and CDR2 SVGAGI (reference sequence). V lost 0 bases, J lost 3 bases, and 6 bases lay in between. The CDR3 loop spans 13 amino acids. The CDR3 nucleotides read TGTGCCAGCAGTTACTCGTCAGTCTACGAGCAGTACTTC. This gives the protein CASSYSSVYEQYF.

V gene TRBV11-2 combines with J gene TRBJ2-4, with D tentatively TRBD2 (6 bases). CDR1 and CDR2 (germline): SGHAT, FQNNGV. V lost 1 base, J lost 1 base, and 14 bases lay in between. The CDR3 has 17 amino acids. In nucleotides, the CDR3 is TGTGCCAGCAGCTTAGGCGGGACGAGTTGGGCCAAAAACATTCAGTACTTC. Protein: CASSLGGTSWAKNIQYF.

Only one count was recorded for this clone. V usage is TRBV27 and J usage is TRBJ2-3; 7 bases agree with TRBD1. There are 14 residues in the CDR3. Germline CDR1 MNHEY, CDR2 SMNVEV (reference sequence). Trimming cost V 7 bases and J 2 bases; bases outside gene matches: 6. This CDR3 is CASKRGQPTDTQYF. DNA of the CDR3: TGTGCCAGCAAAAGGGGACAGCCCACAGATACGCAGTATTTT.

In its sample, this clone was seen a few times. V usage is TRBV10-2 and J usage is TRBJ2-2; D might be TRBD1 (5 bases). The ends were cut back, 8 bases at V and 4 bases at J, with 11 bases in the middle. The CDR3 totals 13 residues. Germline V gives CDR1 WSHSY, CDR2 SAAADI. CDR3 nucleotides: TGCGCCAGCCTGGGGCTTAGCACCGGGGAGCTGTTTTTT. Its protein product is CASLGLSTGELFF.

The gene calls are TRBV5-1 and TRBJ2-5, with 8 bases fitting TRBD1. The CDR3 has 15 amino acids. V gave up 4 bases and J gave up 9 bases; unmatched junction bases: 14. CDR1 and CDR2 from the germline V gene are SGHRS and YFSETQ. The CDR3 region has the DNA TGCGCCAGCAGCGGACAGAGACAGGGGCTTGGGGCCCAGTACTTC. Protein sequence: CASSGQRQGLGAQYF.

The chain combines TRBV18 with TRBJ2-5; D remains unclear. Looked up from germline, CDR1 is KGHSH and CDR2 is LQKENI. This CDR3 spans 13 amino acids. Trimming pared 2 bases from V and 5 bases from J, leaving 9 bases between. The CDR3 DNA sequence: TGTGCCAGCTCACCAAGAGAAACGGAGACCCAGTACTTC. The encoded protein is CASSPRETETQYF. The full variable domain, in which reference TRBV18 and TRBJ2-5 provide the parts outside the CDR3, is NAGVMQNPRHLVRRRGQEARLRCSPMKGHSHVYWYRQLPEEGLKFMVYLQKENIIDESGMPKERFSAEFPKEGPSILRIQQVVRGDSAAYFCASSPRETETQYFGPGTRLLVL.

The chain joins TRBV5-1 to TRBJ2-3; D is unclear. The V gene lost 0 bases and the J gene lost 4 bases, with 12 bases spanning the gap. CDR3 length equals 15 residues. Germline V gene data show CDR1 as SGHRS and CDR2 as YFSETQ. The CDR3 here is CASSLAGFEADTQYF. DNA of the CDR3: TGCGCCAGCAGCTTGGCGGGTTTCGAGGCAGATACGCAGTATTTT.

This chain uses TRBV7-8 with TRBJ2-5, with D perhaps TRBD1 (6 bases). The CDR3 contains 14 residues. The V end lost 1 base, the J end lost 2 bases, and 8 bases lay between the germline ends. Germline V gives CDR1 SGHVS, CDR2 FQNEAQ. The CDR3 spells CASSLEGGQETQYF. CDR3 bases: TGTGCCAGCAGCTTAGAAGGGGGACAAGAGACCCAGTACTTC.

This sequence joins TRBV5-6 and TRBJ1-2; TRBD1 is a possible D gene (6 bases). This CDR3 has 13 residues. CDR1 is SGHDT and CDR2 is YYEEEE in the germline V gene. The V and J ends lost 7 bases and 5 bases respectively, with 15 bases between them. This CDR3 reads CASGGRGRYGYTF. The CDR3 DNA is TGTGCCAGCGGCGGCAGGGGAAGGTATGGCTACACCTTC.

The chain couples TRBV5-1 to TRBJ2-7, with D perhaps matching TRBD1 (6 bases). Trimming cost V 0 bases and J 7 bases, with 8 bases left between them. The CDR3 runs 12 residues. Germline V gene data show CDR1 as SGHRS and CDR2 as YFSETQ. CDR3 sequence: CASSLGGGEQYF. CDR3 bases: TGCGCCAGCAGCTTGGGAGGGGGAGAGCAGTACTTC. The full variable domain, with the rest looked up from reference TRBV5-1 and TRBJ2-7, is KAGVTQTPRYLIKTRGQQVTLSCSPISGHRSVSWYQQTPGQGLQFLFEYFSETQRNKGNFPGRFSGRQFSNSRSEMNVSTLELGDSALYLCASSLGGGEQYFGPGTRLTVT.

The chain links TRBV28 to TRBJ2-5; 7 positions match TRBD1. Germline V gene sequence: CDR1 MDHEN, CDR2 SYDVKM. CDR3 size: 15 residues. V trimming: 3 bases; J trimming: 5 bases; junction bases outside the gene matches: 9. CDR3 amino acids: CASSLTGQTWETQYF. The CDR3 bases are TGTGCCAGCAGTTTGACAGGGCAGACCTGGGAGACCCAGTACTTC.

The table lists this clone with a count of one. The rearrangement uses TRBV7-2 and TRBJ2-5, with 7 positions matching TRBD2. Losses at the gene ends were 1 base for V and 9 bases for J; bases not matched to a gene: 5. Germline CDR1 is SGHTA and CDR2 is FQGNSA. The length of the CDR3 is 13 residues. The CDR3 coding sequence is TGTGCCAGCAGCTTAGTAGGCAGCGGGGCCCAGTACTTC. Translation gives CASSLVGSGAQYF. The full variable domain, rest sourced from reference TRBV7-2 and TRBJ2-5, is GAGVSQSPSNKVTEKGKDVELRCDPISGHTALYWYRQSLGQGLEFLIYFQGNSAPDKSGLPSDRFSAERTGGSVSTLTIQRTQQEDSAVYLCASSLVGSGAQYFGPGTRLLVL.

The chain joins TRBV5-6 to TRBJ2-5, with 8 bases lining up with TRBD1. The CDR3 totals 14 residues. With 4 bases clipped from V and 4 bases from J, the junction kept 6 bases outside the gene matches. Germline V gene sequence: CDR1 SGHDT, CDR2 YYEEEE. The CDR3 loop reads CASSGGQGGETQYF. As DNA, the CDR3 is TGTGCCAGCAGCGGCGGACAGGGAGGAGAGACCCAGTACTTC.

This chain links TRBV5-1 with TRBJ1-5, with D perhaps matching TRBD1 (5 bases). The CDR3 sequence is 14 residues long. The germline CDR1 and CDR2 sequences are SGHRS and YFSETQ. The V gene lost 0 bases and the J gene lost 7 bases, with 11 bases spanning the gap. In DNA, the CDR3 is TGCGCCAGCAGCTTGGAGGGAGGGGCCCAGCCCCAGCATTTT. Translating it yields CASSLEGGAQPQHF.

J is TRBJ2-5 and V is TRBV13; TRBD1 might be the D (5 bases). V shed 6 bases and J shed 1 base, with 9 bases lying between them. The CDR3 length is 13 residues. The germline CDR1 and CDR2 sequences are PRHDT and FYEKMQ (reference sequence). CDR3 nucleotide sequence: TGTGCCAGCAGTTTACAGGTCCAAGAGACCCAGTACTTC. Translated, it gives CASSLQVQETQYF.

The chain has TRBV19 and TRBJ2-5, with 12 positions matching TRBD2. Germline-derived CDR1 and CDR2 are LNHDA and SQIVND (reference sequence). The CDR3 totals 19 residues. V dropped 4 bases and J dropped 0; count of bases not matched to a gene: 12. CDR3 nucleotides: TGTGCCAGTAGTAGAACTAGCGGGGGGCCCATACGCAACCAAGAGACCCAGTACTTC. It codes for CASSRTSGGPIRNQETQYF.

This clone has just a few counts. V gene TRBV11-2 combines with J gene TRBJ1-1; perhaps TRBD1 as D (6 bases). Trimming left V 1 base short and J 4 bases short, with 13 bases between. The CDR3 runs 15 residues. CDR1 SGHAT and CDR2 FQNNGV come from the germline V gene. Here the CDR3 reads CASSLVTGGATEAFF. CDR3 nucleotides: TGTGCCAGCAGCTTAGTTACGGGGGGGGCCACTGAAGCTTTCTTT. Supplemented by reference TRBV11-2 and TRBJ1-1, the full variable domain reads EAGVAQSPRYKIIEKRQSVAFWCNPISGHATLYWYQQILGQGPKLLIQFQNNGVVDDSQLPKDRFSAERLKGVDSTLKIQPAKLEDSAVYLCASSLVTGGATEAFFGQGTRLTVV.

This chain uses TRBV4-3 with TRBJ2-5; 9 bases match TRBD1. CDR1 is LGHNA, CDR2 YSLEER, per germline. After removal of 1 base from V and 4 bases from J, the junction contained 7 bases not matched to a gene. This CDR3 has 16 amino acids. CDR3 DNA sequence: TGCGCCAGCAGCCAAGCCCAACAGGGGGCTTCAGAGACCCAGTACTTC. Translated, it gives CASSQAQQGASETQYF.

The rearrangement links TRBV28 to TRBJ1-3, with a possible D match to TRBD1 (5 bases). CDR3 length: 15 residues. Germline-derived CDR1 and CDR2 are MDHEN and SYDVKM. The V end was cut by 8 bases, the J end by 0 bases, with 14 bases between. The CDR3 region has the DNA TGTGCCAGCGTCCCCACAGGCAGCTCTGGAAACACCATATATTTT. Translation: CASVPTGSSGNTIYF.